These 17 T cell receptor beta chains originate from one sample sequenced in a study of blood T cell repertoires in COVID-19. The assay was immunoSEQ multiplex PCR, and TCRdb's table has in-frame clones only and misses some. This table holds roughly 170,000 clones, around 73% found once. Sequenced sample: PBMCs or T cells enriched from blood (not recorded which). Receptors were obtained from a woman aged 50 to 60 who had recovered from COVID-19.

The chain carries TRBV5-1 and TRBJ1-1; possibly TRBD1 for D (6 bases). V was cut by 0 bases and J by 3 bases, with 6 bases left in between. CDR3 length equals 13 residues. The germline CDR1 and CDR2 sequences are SGHRS and YFSETQ. The CDR3 spells CASSLAGDTEAFF. The CDR3 nucleotides read TGCGCCAGCAGCTTGGCAGGGGACACTGAAGCTTTCTTT. The complete variable domain, with remaining parts taken from reference TRBV5-1 and TRBJ1-1, reads KAGVTQTPRYLIKTRGQQVTLSCSPISGHRSVSWYQQTPGQGLQFLFEYFSETQRNKGNFPGRFSGRQFSNSRSEMNVSTLELGDSALYLCASSLAGDTEAFFGQGTRLTVV.

The chain uses TRBV10-3 and TRBJ2-1; 13 bases fit TRBD2. This CDR3 spans 14 amino acids. Trimming at V came to 10 bases and at J to 5 bases, leaving 5 bases not matched to a gene. CDR1 ENHRY and CDR2 SYGVKD come from the germline V gene. The CDR3 here is CATGGLAGNNEQFF. CDR3 sequence (DNA): TGTGCCACGGGGGGACTAGCGGGAAACAATGAGCAGTTCTTC.

Written as DNA, the CDR3 is TGTGCCAGCAGTGCGGGATGGAATCAGCCCCAGCATTTT. Translating gives CASSAGWNQPQHF. This rearrangement joins TRBV6-4 to TRBJ1-5; D ambiguous. This CDR3 region has 13 residues. Germline CDR1 is MRHNA and CDR2 is SNTAGT. Trimming stripped 4 bases from V and 4 bases from J, with 8 bases between.

The chain is built from TRBV7-3 and TRBJ1-6, with TRBD1 matching over 8 bases. The V and J ends lost 4 bases and 9 bases, in that order; junction bases with no gene match: 5. The CDR3 is 14 residues long. Per germline, CDR1 SGHTA and CDR2 FQGTGA. The CDR3 loop is CASSSGQGLSPLHF. The CDR3 DNA reads TGTGCCAGCAGCTCCGGACAGGGCCTTTCACCCCTCCACTTT. The complete variable domain, with remaining parts taken from reference TRBV7-3 and TRBJ1-6, reads GAGVSQTPSNKVTEKGKYVELRCDPISGHTALYWYRQSLGQGPEFLIYFQGTGAADDSGLPNDRFFAVRPEGSVSTLKIQRTERGDSAVYLCASSSGQGLSPLHFGNGTRLTVT.

The chain has TRBV7-9 and TRBJ2-7; TRBD1 aligns across 10 bases. The CDR3 loop spans 13 amino acids. CDR1 and CDR2 (germline): SEHNR, FQNEAQ (reference sequence). The ends lost 2 bases at V and 10 bases at J; junction bases unmatched: 5. In DNA, the CDR3 is TGTGCCAGCAGCTTAAACCGGGACAGGGGCCAGTACTTC. It specifies CASSLNRDRGQYF. Supplemented by reference TRBV7-9 and TRBJ2-7, the full variable domain reads DTGVSQNPRHKITKRGQNVTFRCDPISEHNRLYWYRQTLGQGPEFLTYFQNEAQLEKSRLLSDRFSAERPKGSFSTLEIQRTEQGDSAMYLCASSLNRDRGQYFGPGTRLTVT.

The chain links TRBV28 to TRBJ1-4; unclear D gene. The germline CDR1 and CDR2 sequences are MDHEN and SYDVKM. The CDR3 is made up of 15 amino acids. Trimming left V 5 bases short and J 0 bases short, with 10 bases between. This CDR3 is CASSPLTTTNEKLFF. As DNA, the CDR3 is TGTGCCAGCAGTCCATTGACAACAACTAATGAAAAACTGTTTTTT.

This clone was counted once. The rearrangement joins TRBV29-1 to TRBJ2-1; 8 bases match TRBD2. The CDR3 extends over 16 amino acids. The J segment lost 0 bases and the V segment lost 4 bases, leaving 8 bases of the junction unmatched. The germline gives CDR1 SQVTM, CDR2 ANQGSEA. CDR3 amino acids: CSVGSGGTSSYNEQFF. The DNA of the CDR3 is TGCAGCGTTGGATCAGGCGGGACTAGCTCCTACAATGAGCAGTTCTTC.

The CDR3 protein is CASSDGPSAAYEQYF. The CDR3 nucleotides read TGTGCCAGCAGTGACGGACCTTCAGCGGCCTACGAGCAGTACTTC. The chain joins TRBV27 to TRBJ2-7; D may be TRBD2 (5 bases). The CDR3 covers 15 residues. Trimming cost V 5 bases and J 2 bases, with 16 bases left between them. In germline, CDR1 is MNHEY, CDR2 SMNVEV (reference sequence).

This rearrangement joins TRBV3-1 (or the pseudogene TRBV3-2) to TRBJ1-1; 9 bases fit TRBD1. Losses at the gene ends were 3 bases for V and 5 bases for J; bases not matched to a gene: 4. Germline V lookup: CDR1 LGHDT, CDR2 YNNKEL (reference sequence). The CDR3 runs to 14 residues. DNA for the CDR3: TGTGCCAGCAGCCATCGGACAGGGGTAACTGAAGCTTTCTTT. Protein: CASSHRTGVTEAFF.

CDR3 sequence (DNA): TGTGCCAGCAGCGTCGGGGGCGGGAGGGCGCAAGAGACCCAGTACTTC. This gives the protein CASSVGGGRAQETQYF. The V gene is TRBV9, the J gene TRBJ2-5, with TRBD2 matching over 9 bases. The CDR3 is made up of 16 amino acids. Looked up from germline, CDR1 is SGDLS and CDR2 is YYNGEE. V was clipped by 2 bases and J by 2 bases; unmatched bases: 7. The whole variable domain, remainder taken from reference TRBV9 and TRBJ2-5, is DSGVTQTPKHLITATGQRVTLRCSPRSGDLSVYWYQQSLDQGLQFLIQYYNGEERAKGNILERFSAQQFPDLHSELNLSSLELGDSALYFCASSVGGGRAQETQYFGPGTRLLVL.

This clone was seen a few times. This chain uses TRBV6-2 or TRBV6-3 with TRBJ2-3, with D hard to call. The CDR3 has 12 residues. From germline, CDR1 is MNHEY and CDR2 SVGEGT. The ends were cut back, 2 bases at V and 5 bases at J, with 5 bases in the middle. The DNA of the CDR3 is TGTGCCAGCAGTTACAACGGAGATACGCAGTATTTT. It specifies CASSYNGDTQYF.

In its sample, this clone was seen a few times. The chain carries TRBV5-1 and TRBJ1-1; 8 nucleotides agree with TRBD1. Germline V gene data show CDR1 as SGHRS and CDR2 as YFSETQ. The CDR3 has 13 residues. V gave up 3 bases and J gave up 4 bases; unmatched junction bases: 2. This CDR3 is CASSWTGSTEAFF. The CDR3 DNA is TGCGCCAGCAGCTGGACAGGGAGCACTGAAGCTTTCTTT.

The rearrangement uses TRBV6-5 and TRBJ1-4; D unresolved. The CDR3 is 13 residues long. V lost 0 bases, J lost 12 bases, and 11 bases lay in between. Germline V gene lookup returns CDR1 MNHEY and CDR2 SVGAGI. The CDR3 reads CASSYSGGGELFF. The CDR3 bases are TGTGCCAGCAGTTACTCTGGAGGAGGAGAACTGTTTTTT.

This chain links TRBV7-2 with TRBJ1-5; TRBD1 might be the D (5 bases). V lost 4 bases and J lost 5, with 9 bases in between. Per germline, CDR1 SGHTA and CDR2 FQGNSA. This CDR3 spans 13 amino acids. CDR3 sequence reads: CASSYRIDQPQHF. The CDR3 DNA is TGTGCCAGCAGCTACAGGATAGATCAGCCCCAGCATTTT.

The chain employs TRBV3-1 (or the pseudogene TRBV3-2) and TRBJ1-3, with D unresolved. CDR3 size: 14 residues. Trimming pared 6 bases from V and 1 base from J, leaving 10 bases between. In germline, CDR1 is LGHDT, CDR2 YNNKEL (reference sequence). CDR3 DNA: TGTGCCAGCAGTTCCGGGGTATCTGGAAACACCATATATTTT. It yields the protein CASSSGVSGNTIYF.

V usage is TRBV5-1 and J usage is TRBJ1-2; 7 bases are a match to TRBD1. Germline CDR1 and CDR2: SGHRS and YFSETQ. The CDR3 is 14 amino acids. The ends lost 3 bases at V and 8 bases at J; junction bases unmatched: 10. CDR3 DNA sequence: TGCGCCAGCAGCTCAGGGGGGAGAGGAACCGGCTACACCTTC. This encodes CASSSGGRGTGYTF.

The CDR3 nucleotides read TGTGCCAGCAGAAATAGCGGGGTAACCTACGAGCAGTACTTC. It specifies CASRNSGVTYEQYF. The V and J genes are TRBV6-5 and TRBJ2-7, with 8 nucleotides matching TRBD2. V shed 6 bases, J shed 2 bases, and the junction held 6 bases outside the gene matches. This CDR3 is built from 14 residues. Germline V gene lookup returns CDR1 MNHEY and CDR2 SVGAGI.